A selection of T cell receptor beta chains follows, all from one sample in a study of identical twins. MiXCR, run by TCRdb on the 5' RACE reads, gives a single entry per CDR3 protein. The sample contains roughly 350,000 distinct CDR3 sequences, 8.5% to 10% of which appear only once. Material: naive T cells sorted from blood. These receptors were taken from a woman between 45 and 65 years old in good health. Each CDR3 is given with its conserved first and last residue. A D gene is named only where the DNA matches it firmly. Rows give clone size only sometimes, using once, few, many, or a class for an expanded clone.

d_call	clone_size	v_call	j_call	cdr3_length	cdr3_nt	cdr3_aa
NA	many	TRBV29-1	TRBJ1-2	11	TGCAGCGTTGAAAGGGACGGGTCACCTTTCTTC	CSVERDGSPFF
NA	NA	TRBV10-3	TRBJ1-1	14	TGTGCCACCAATACTCAGGGATGGGACACTGAAGCTTTCTTT	CATNTQGWDTEAFF
NA	many	TRBV6-5	TRBJ2-2	15	TGTGCCAGCAGTCCCTCCCCGGGGTACACCGGGGAGCTGTTTTTT	CASSPSPGYTGELFF
NA	NA	TRBV20-1	TRBJ2-1	15	TGCAGTGCCCCCCCCCAGGGGAGCTCCTACAATGAGCAGTTCTTC	CSAPPQGSSYNEQFF
TRBD2	many	TRBV7-3	TRBJ2-5	15	TGTGCCAGCAGCTCCCGAGCGGGGTCCCAAGAGACCCAGTACTTC	CASSSRAGSQETQYF
NA	few	TRBV7-3	TRBJ2-3	14	TGTGCCAGCAGCTCGTCCCGGACCGGAGATACGCAGTATTTT	CASSSSRTGDTQYF
NA	few	TRBV3-1	TRBJ1-4	16	TGTGCCAGCAGCCAAGTAAGAACAACAACTAATGAAAAACTGTTTTTT	CASSQVRTTTNEKLFF
TRBD1	many	TRBV29-1	TRBJ2-2	16	TGCAGCGTTGGGATAGGACAGGGTATGAACACCGGGGAGCTGTTTTTT	CSVGIGQGMNTGELFF
NA	NA	TRBV27	TRBJ2-2	14	TGTGCCAGCAGTTTAGCGTGGAACACCGGGGAGCTGTTTTTT	CASSLAWNTGELFF
NA	many	TRBV12-3/TRBV12-4	TRBJ2-1	16	TGTGCCAGCAGTTCCTCGGACCAGAGCTCCTACAATGAGCAGTTCTTC	CASSSSDQSSYNEQFF
TRBD1	few	TRBV10-3	TRBJ2-3	15	TGTGCCATCAGAGGCGACAGGGTCCGCCCAGATACGCAGTATTTT	CAIRGDRVRPDTQYF
NA	many	TRBV12-3/TRBV12-4	TRBJ1-5	12	TGTGCCAGCAGTTTACCGGCGCAGCCCCAGCATTTT	CASSLPAQPQHF
TRBD1	few	TRBV5-1	TRBJ2-7	15	TGCGCCAGCAGCTGGAGACAGGGAAGCCCCCAGGGGCAGTACTTC	CASSWRQGSPQGQYF
TRBD2	few	TRBV20-1	TRBJ2-7	16	TGCAGTGCTAGAGATCTCGGGCGGGAGGCTGCCTACGAGCAGTACTTC	CSARDLGREAAYEQYF
NA	NA	TRBV5-5	TRBJ2-7	14	TGTGCCAGCAGCTTGCAAGGGTCAACCTACGAGCAGTACTTC	CASSLQGSTYEQYF
NA	NA	TRBV30	TRBJ2-2	13	TGTGCCTGGAGTGCCAATAGCCCCGGGGAGCTGTTTTTT	CAWSANSPGELFF
NA	NA	TRBV14	TRBJ2-2	16	TGTGCCAGCAGCCAAGGAGACAGGCGTAACACCGGGGAGCTGTTTTTT	CASSQGDRRNTGELFF
TRBD2	few	TRBV6-5	TRBJ2-4	17	TGTGCCAGCAGGTCCCCCGGGACTAGCGGGAGGTCAAACATTCAGTACTTC	CASRSPGTSGRSNIQYF
TRBD1	few	TRBV20-1	TRBJ2-5	15	TGCAGTGCTAGAGGGGGGACAGGAGACCAGGAGACCCAGTACTTC	CSARGGTGDQETQYF
NA	few	TRBV14	TRBJ1-6	16	TGTGCCAGCAGCTCAGTTCGCGGGGGCCTGGGGTCACCCCTCCACTTT	CASSSVRGGLGSPLHF
NA	NA	TRBV29-1	TRBJ2-1	14	TGCAGCGTTGAACTCAGTATCGCCTTCAATGAGCAGTTCTTC	CSVELSIAFNEQFF
NA	NA	TRBV5-5	TRBJ2-5	14	TGTGCCAGCAGCTTGGATTCCGCCCAAGAGACCCAGTACTTC	CASSLDSAQETQYF
TRBD1	NA	TRBV7-8	TRBJ1-5	17	TGTGCCAGCAGCTTAGGGACCTTTAGGGGGCGAGGTCAGCCCCAGCATTTT	CASSLGTFRGRGQPQHF
NA	NA	TRBV24-1	TRBJ2-1	14	TGTGCCACCAGTGAAGGGGACACTTACAATGAGCAGTTCTTC	CATSEGDTYNEQFF
TRBD2	NA	TRBV28	TRBJ2-2	15	TGTGCCAGCAGTTTGACTAGCTTGAACACCGGGGAGCTGTTTTTT	CASSLTSLNTGELFF
NA	NA	TRBV10-3	TRBJ1-5	15	TGTGCCATCAGTAAACTTACAGGAGAAAATCAGCCCCAGCATTTT	CAISKLTGENQPQHF
NA	many	TRBV6-5	TRBJ2-1	13	TGTGCCAGCAGTTACAACTTAAACAATGAGCAGTTCTTC	CASSYNLNNEQFF
NA	many	TRBV29-1	TRBJ1-1	9	TGCAGCGTTGGCACTGAAGCTTTCTTT	CSVGTEAFF
NA	few	TRBV9	TRBJ1-5	14	TGTGCCAGCAGCGTAGGGACGGTGAATCAGCCCCAGCATTTT	CASSVGTVNQPQHF
NA	many	TRBV27	TRBJ2-1	13	TGTGCCAGCAGTTTAGACAAATACAATGAGCAGTTCTTC	CASSLDKYNEQFF
NA	NA	TRBV10-3	TRBJ1-4	13	TGTGCCATCAGTGAGCTCCAGGGGGAAAAACTGTTTTTT	CAISELQGEKLFF
TRBD1	NA	TRBV27	TRBJ2-1	16	TGTGCCAGCAGTCGCCGGGCGGGACAGGGTGTAAATGAGCAGTTCTTC	CASSRRAGQGVNEQFF
NA	few	TRBV5-1	TRBJ1-1	16	TGCGCCAGCAGCTCCCTACCTAGGGGACCGAACACTGAAGCTTTCTTT	CASSSLPRGPNTEAFF
TRBD2	few	TRBV15	TRBJ2-1	17	TGTGCCACCAGCAGGCGGGGGACTAGCGGAAATTACAATGAGCAGTTCTTC	CATSRRGTSGNYNEQFF
TRBD1	few	TRBV7-6	TRBJ2-3	14	TGTGCCAGCACGTCAACAGGGGAGATAGATACGCAGTATTTT	CASTSTGEIDTQYF
TRBD1	NA	TRBV5-1	TRBJ2-2	17	TGCGCCAGCAGCCCCACGGGACAGGCTCCGAACACCGGGGAGCTGTTTTTT	CASSPTGQAPNTGELFF
NA	NA	TRBV5-1	TRBJ2-7	14	TGCGCCAGCAGCACAGACGGGAGCTCCTACGAGCAGTACTTC	CASSTDGSSYEQYF